Listed here are 25 T cell receptor beta chains from one sample, sequenced in a study of blood T cells in healthy people across ages. With a J-beta primer mix and a sample-barcoded 5' primer, a second PCR ran 7 to 11 cycles. TCRdb reprocessed the 5' RACE reads via MiXCR and lists one record per CDR3 protein. In the table there are approximately 800,000 distinct CDR3 sequences, 35% to 40% of which are singletons. The specimen sequenced was blood. The receptor set was obtained from a man younger than 35 in good health.

For this clonotype: A single base separates this from a much larger clone, so it may be a read error. This chain uses TRBV12-3 or TRBV12-4 with TRBJ2-4; possible D gene TRBD2, 5 bases. The end of the DNA fits TRBJ2-5 better, so the J call may be wrong. This CDR3 is built from 13 residues. For the CDR3, the DNA is TGTGCCAGCAGTTGTGACCCGGGGGAGACCCAGTACTTC. Its protein is CASSCDPGETQYF.

The chain couples TRBV10-3 to TRBJ2-4, with D possibly TRBD2 on 6 matching bases. Trimming took off 4 bases at V and 0 bases at J, with 16 bases between the two ends. This CDR3 has 17 amino acids. In germline, CDR1 is ENHRY, CDR2 SYGVKD. CDR3 coding DNA: TGTGCCATCAGTGCCCTGACTAGGGGTGGAGCCAAAAACATTCAGTACTTC. This translates into CAISALTRGGAKNIQYF.

In nucleotides, the CDR3 is TGCGCCAGCAGCTTGGCCCAAGAAGCCGGCACTGAAGCTTTCTTT. Translation gives CASSLAQEAGTEAFF. V is TRBV5-1 and J is TRBJ1-1; D not resolved. Trimming removed 0 bases from V and 4 bases from J, with 13 bases in between. The CDR3 is 15 residues long. CDR1 and CDR2 from the germline V gene are SGHRS and YFSETQ.

The chain employs TRBV3-1 and TRBJ1-4; tentative D call: TRBD1 (5 bases). V gave up 4 bases and J gave up 6 bases, with 24 bases separating them. Germline V lookup: CDR1 LGHDT, CDR2 YNNKEL (reference sequence). The CDR3 length is 18 residues. CDR3 DNA sequence: TGTGCCAGCAGCCGCACGGCTCGGCCCCAGGGCGGCCATGAAAAACTGTTTTTT. Translated, it gives CASSRTARPQGGHEKLFF.

A few counts support this clonotype. The chain couples TRBV6-6 to TRBJ2-5; 9 bases are a match to TRBD2. This CDR3 region has 15 residues. V was pared by 2 bases and J by 3 bases, with 4 bases of the junction left unmatched. The germline gives CDR1 MNHNY, CDR2 SVGAGI (reference sequence). CDR3 DNA: TGTGCCAGCAGTTACGGTGCTAGCGGGGAAGAGACCCAGTACTTC. This translates into CASSYGASGEETQYF.

The J gene is TRBJ1-2, the V gene TRBV14; D is undetermined. Trimming removed 2 bases from V and 7 bases from J, with 23 bases in between. This CDR3 has 17 amino acids. Germline CDR1 reads SGHDN; CDR2 reads FVKESK. This CDR3 reads CASSQRMAGRKGFGYTF. The CDR3 bases are TGTGCCAGCAGCCAACGGATGGCGGGCAGAAAGGGATTTGGCTACACCTTC.

This clonotype came up many times. The chain has TRBV29-1 and TRBJ2-3; TRBD2 agrees at 8 bases. CDR1 and CDR2 (germline): SQVTM, ANQGSEA. The ends lost 6 bases at V and 5 bases at J; junction bases unmatched: 10. CDR3 length: 14 amino acids. The CDR3 protein is CSVRGGKVGDTQYF. The CDR3 DNA reads as TGCAGCGTCCGGGGGGGTAAGGTTGGAGATACGCAGTATTTT.

Comments on this clonotype: Given a much more abundant clone one base away, this may be a read error. The V and J genes are TRBV5-1 and TRBJ2-5; no firm D call. CDR1 and CDR2 (germline): SGHRS, YFSETQ. The CDR3 sequence is 13 residues long. The germline V and J ends were trimmed by 4 bases and 2 bases, with 9 bases remaining between them. The CDR3 sequence: CASSVPSQETQYF. The CDR3 bases are TGCGCCAGCAGCGTACCCAGTCAAGAGACCCAGTACTTC.

Regarding this clonotype: This sequence may be a read error, since a much larger clone differs from it by one base. The gene calls are TRBV4-2 and TRBJ2-5, with 9 bases fitting TRBD2. The CDR3 is 15 amino acids. Germline V gene lookup returns CDR1 LGHNA and CDR2 YNFKEQ. V gave up 1 base and J gave up 11 bases; unmatched junction bases: 11. CDR3 in DNA: TGTGCCAGCAGCCAAGGGCTAGCGGGGTTTCCTGAGCAGTACTTC. Translation: CASSQGLAGFPEQYF.

This clonotype was detected only a few times. J is TRBJ1-5 and V is TRBV5-1; TRBD1 agrees at 7 bases. Unmatched junction bases numbered 6, after V lost 3 bases and J lost 3 bases. Per germline, CDR1 SGHRS and CDR2 YFSETQ. The CDR3 sequence is 15 residues long. This CDR3 is CASSSGTDDNQPQHF. The CDR3 DNA reads as TGCGCCAGCAGCTCCGGGACAGATGACAATCAGCCCCAGCATTTT. The variable domain in full, with the rest retrieved from reference TRBV5-1 and TRBJ1-5, is KAGVTQTPRYLIKTRGQQVTLSCSPISGHRSVSWYQQTPGQGLQFLFEYFSETQRNKGNFPGRFSGRQFSNSRSEMNVSTLELGDSALYLCASSSGTDDNQPQHFGDGTRLSIL.

The rearrangement uses TRBV6-2 or TRBV6-3 and TRBJ2-2; the D gene is possibly TRBD2 (6 bases). The V gene lost 0 bases and the J gene lost 2 bases, with 10 bases spanning the gap. The germline V gene has CDR1 MNHEY and CDR2 SVGEGT. This CDR3 region has 16 residues. CDR3 nucleotides: TGTGCCAGCAGTTACTCGAAGGGAGGTAACACCGGGGAGCTGTTTTTT. It is translated as CASSYSKGGNTGELFF.

V is TRBV19 and J is TRBJ2-7, with 7 nucleotides matching TRBD2. Trimming at V came to 7 bases and at J to 2 bases, leaving 11 bases not matched to a gene. In germline, CDR1 is LNHDA, CDR2 SQIVND (reference sequence). The CDR3 totals 15 residues. CDR3 residues: CASTPGGNLPYEQYF. The CDR3 nucleotides are TGTGCCAGTACCCCGGGGGGAAACCTACCCTACGAGCAGTACTTC. The variable domain in full, completed from reference TRBV19 and TRBJ2-7, reads DGGITQSPKYLFRKEGQNVTLSCEQNLNHDAMYWYRQDPGQGLRLIYYSQIVNDFQKGDIAEGYSVSREKKESFPLTVTSAQKNPTAFYLCASTPGGNLPYEQYFGPGTRLTVT.

There are many counts of this clonotype. The CDR3 here is CASSLVGGPTDTQYF. CDR3 DNA sequence: TGTGCCAGCAGTTTAGTGGGGGGGCCGACAGATACGCAGTATTTT. The V call is TRBV12-3 or TRBV12-4, the J call TRBJ2-3, with D tentatively TRBD2 (7 bases). This CDR3 has 15 amino acids. V dropped 1 base and J dropped 3 bases, with 11 bases sitting between them.

V gene TRBV27 combines with J gene TRBJ2-1, with D perhaps matching TRBD2 (5 bases). The germline V gene encodes CDR1 MNHEY and CDR2 SMNVEV (reference sequence). Between the trimmed V and J ends, which lost 3 bases and 7 bases, there was a span of 22 bases. The CDR3 totals 17 residues. In DNA form, the CDR3 reads TGTGCCAGCAGTTTGGAGTCCGGGGATAATTTCGGGAATGAGCAGTTCTTC. This sequence encodes CASSLESGDNFGNEQFF.

The chain uses TRBV4-3 and TRBJ1-3, with a weak D call TRBD1 (5 bases). Deletions cut 4 bases from V and 1 base from J, with 17 bases between. The CDR3 loop spans 17 amino acids. Germline-derived CDR1 and CDR2 are LGHNA and YSLEER. The CDR3 is CASSPTPDRSSGNTIYF. CDR3 coding DNA: TGCGCCAGCAGCCCCACCCCCGACAGATCGTCTGGAAACACCATATATTTT.

This clonotype has only a few counts. The genes are TRBV5-1 and TRBJ2-1; a possible D gene is TRBD1 (5 bases). Germline CDR1 reads SGHRS; CDR2 reads YFSETQ. V dropped 4 bases and J dropped 6 bases, with 17 bases sitting between them. This CDR3 has 15 residues. CDR3 DNA sequence: TGCGCCAGCAGCCCTGGGGCCAGGGATAGCAATGAGCAGTTCTTC. Protein product: CASSPGARDSNEQFF. The full variable domain, completed using reference TRBV5-1 and TRBJ2-1, is KAGVTQTPRYLIKTRGQQVTLSCSPISGHRSVSWYQQTPGQGLQFLFEYFSETQRNKGNFPGRFSGRQFSNSRSEMNVSTLELGDSALYLCASSPGARDSNEQFFGPGTRLTVL.

This clonotype was counted ten times or more. The chain links TRBV12-3 or TRBV12-4 to TRBJ2-5, with D possibly TRBD1 on 5 matching bases. Trimming left V 6 bases short and J 1 base short, with 9 bases between. CDR3 length equals 13 residues. The CDR3 region has the DNA TGTGCCAGCAGACCAGGGCTCCAAGAGACCCAGTACTTC. This gives the protein CASRPGLQETQYF.

V and J are TRBV4-1 and TRBJ2-7; D call uncertain. With 1 base removed from V and 2 bases from J, the gap between germline ends came to 15 bases. This CDR3 is built from 16 residues. The germline CDR1 and CDR2 sequences are MGHRA and YSYEKL. CDR3 sequence reads: CASSQVWAGITYEQYF. CDR3 nucleotides: TGCGCCAGCAGCCAAGTGTGGGCAGGCATTACCTACGAGCAGTACTTC.

On this clonotype itself: One end of the junction varies from germline; a read error may be responsible. The rearrangement joins TRBV27 to TRBJ2-5; D may be TRBD1 (5 bases). This CDR3 has 15 residues. In germline, CDR1 is MNHEY, CDR2 SMNVEV (reference sequence). The CDR3 sequence: CASSLARTKEETRYF. The CDR3 DNA is TGTGCCAGCAGTTTAGCGAGGACAAAGGAAGAGACCCGGTACTTC.

This clonotype appeared many times. The rearrangement links TRBV20-1 to TRBJ2-7; 9 positions match TRBD1. This CDR3 is 11 amino acids long. Germline loops: CDR1 DFQATT, CDR2 SNEGSKA (reference sequence). The J segment lost 6 bases and the V segment lost 6 bases, leaving 3 bases of the junction unmatched. CDR3 sequence reads: CSARTGVEQYF. The CDR3 DNA is TGCAGTGCCAGGACAGGGGTCGAGCAGTACTTC.

The CDR3 coding sequence is TGTGCCTGGAGTGTAGCCTATCGGGGGGTTACTGGCTACACCTTC. It codes for CAWSVAYRGVTGYTF. The J gene is TRBJ1-2, the V gene TRBV30; possible D gene TRBD1, 5 bases. V gave up 0 bases and J gave up 7 bases, with 18 bases separating them. Germline CDR1 reads GTSNPN; CDR2 reads SVGIG (reference sequence). CDR3 length equals 15 residues.

Turning to this clonotype: A much larger clone lies one base from this, so it may be a read error. This chain uses TRBV7-3 with TRBJ2-5; 8 bases are a match to TRBD1. This CDR3 is 14 amino acids long. Germline V gene sequence: CDR1 SGHTA, CDR2 FQGTGA. Trimming took 8 bases from V and 11 from J; bases not matched to a gene: 16. The CDR3 reads CASQTDREKNEQYF. The CDR3 DNA is TGTGCCAGCCAAACGGACAGGGAGAAAAATGAGCAGTACTTC.

The gene calls are TRBV12-3 or TRBV12-4 and TRBJ2-7; no definite D call. The CDR3 extends over 13 amino acids. Trimming cost V 6 bases and J 7 bases, with 16 bases left between them. CDR3 amino acids: CASRLVVANEQYF. CDR3 sequence (DNA): TGTGCCAGCAGGCTCGTAGTTGCCAATGAGCAGTACTTC.

This clonotype has more than one count but fewer than ten. This rearrangement joins TRBV9 to TRBJ1-3; D gene unclear. The V gene lost 0 bases and the J gene lost 1 base, with 20 bases spanning the gap. CDR1 is SGDLS and CDR2 is YYNGEE in the germline V gene. This CDR3 comprises 19 residues. The CDR3 is CASSVDSLGWGVSGNTIYF. The DNA for the CDR3 is TGTGCCAGCAGCGTAGACTCTCTTGGCTGGGGAGTGTCTGGAAACACCATATATTTT.

The V call is TRBV14, the J call TRBJ1-4; D is possibly TRBD1 (5 bases). This CDR3 has 15 amino acids. The V gene lost 1 base and the J gene lost 8 bases, with 14 bases spanning the gap. Germline lookup yields CDR1 SGHDN and CDR2 FVKESK. CDR3 sequence reads: CASSQGRGLGEKLFF. The CDR3 bases are TGTGCCAGCAGCCAAGGTCGGGGGTTAGGAGAAAAACTGTTTTTT. Based on the CDR3 plus reference TRBV14 and TRBJ1-4, the full variable domain is EAGVTQFPSHSVIEKGQTVTLRCDPISGHDNLYWYRRVMGKEIKFLLHFVKESKQDESGMPNNRFLAERTGGTYSTLKVQPAELEDSGVYFCASSQGRGLGEKLFFGSGTQLSVL.